The clone carrying this T cell receptor beta chain has more than one count but fewer than ten. Its antigen is as yet unknown. This sample was taken from a study of early T cells in non-severe SARS-CoV-2 infection. Study in general: Unsorted whole-blood RNA was sequenced in bulk, leaving chains unpaired.

Findings and caveats of the study: VDJdb-based annotation leaned toward anti-spike CD8 responses and missed private and CD4 specificities.

The TCR library protocol was used to attach unique molecular identifiers. These identifiers were attached to individual cDNA molecules. TCRdb re-derived calls from the 5' RACE reads in MiXCR, one entry per CDR3 protein. The sample carries about 100,000 distinct CDR3 sequences, about 12% recorded once. The receptor was derived from an adult who was a healthcare worker with PCR-confirmed SARS-CoV-2 infection or an uninfected control (not recorded which). Sample: whole blood.

In DNA form, the CDR3 reads TGTGCCAGCAGTTACGGGTCTGGTCGGAATGAGCAGTTCTTC. Its translation is CASSYGSGRNEQFF. This chain connects TRBV6-8 to TRBJ2-1; D ambiguous. There are 14 residues in the CDR3. The germline V gene has CDR1 MNHGY and CDR2 SAAAGT. With 2 bases removed from V and 7 bases from J, the gap between germline ends came to 12 bases.